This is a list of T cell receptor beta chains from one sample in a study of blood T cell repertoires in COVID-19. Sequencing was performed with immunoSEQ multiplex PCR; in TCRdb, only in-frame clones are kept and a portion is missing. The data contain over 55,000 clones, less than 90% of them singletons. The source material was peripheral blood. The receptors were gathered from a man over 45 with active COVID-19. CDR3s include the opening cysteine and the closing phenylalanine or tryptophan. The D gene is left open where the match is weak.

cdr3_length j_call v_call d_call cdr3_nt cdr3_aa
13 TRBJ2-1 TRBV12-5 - TGTGCTAGTGCCAGCACAGGGTACAATGAGCAGTTCTTC CASASTGYNEQFF
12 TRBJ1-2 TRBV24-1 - TGTGCCACCAGTGATTGGACGGGGGGCTACACCTTC CATSDWTGGYTF
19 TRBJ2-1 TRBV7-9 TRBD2 TGTGCCAGCAGCAATACGGTGGGACTAGCGGGGGGGCCCTACAATGAGCAGTTCTTC CASSNTVGLAGGPYNEQFF
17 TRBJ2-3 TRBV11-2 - TGTGCCAGCAGCTTCTCGGCGTCCGCGGTTGAGTGGGATACGCAGTATTTT CASSFSASAVEWDTQYF
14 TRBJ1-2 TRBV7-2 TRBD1 TGTGCCAGCAGCTTAGACAGGGGACTCTATGGCTACACCTTC CASSLDRGLYGYTF
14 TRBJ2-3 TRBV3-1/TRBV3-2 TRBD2 TGTGCCAGCAGCCGCACTAGCGGAGGTTTAACGCAGTATTTT CASSRTSGGLTQYF
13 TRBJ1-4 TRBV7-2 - TGTGCCAGCAGCCTACGAACTAATGAAAAACTGTTTTTT CASSLRTNEKLFF
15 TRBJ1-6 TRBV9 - TGTGCCAGCAGCGTATCAAGGGACTCGATTCTGGCCCTCCACTTT CASSVSRDSILALHF
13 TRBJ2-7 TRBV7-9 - TGTGCCAGCAGCACCGGCGGAACCTACGAGCAGTACTTC CASSTGGTYEQYF
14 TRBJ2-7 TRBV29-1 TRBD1 TGCAGCGTGCAACCGGGACAGGGGGCCTACGAGCAGTACTTC CSVQPGQGAYEQYF
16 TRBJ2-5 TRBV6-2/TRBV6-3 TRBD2 TGTGCCAGCAGTTCCCGCCTAGCGGGGGCTGGGGAGACCCAGTACTTC CASSSRLAGAGETQYF
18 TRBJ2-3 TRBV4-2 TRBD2 TGTGCCAGCAGCCAAGGGCTTCGCGGGAGACGAAGCACAGATACGCAGTATTTT CASSQGLRGRRSTDTQYF
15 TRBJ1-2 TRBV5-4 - TGTGCCAGCAGCCCAACCCCCCGGACATTTTATGGCTACACCTTC CASSPTPRTFYGYTF
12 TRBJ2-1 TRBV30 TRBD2 TGTGCCTGGAGTTGGGAGGGAGGGCCGCCGTTCTTC CAWSWEGGPPFF
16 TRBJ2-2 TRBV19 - TGTGCCAGTAGTTCCACAGGGACCAGGGTCACCGGGGAGCTGTTTTTT CASSSTGTRVTGELFF